This TCR beta chain emerged from a study of T-cell reconstitution after alpha-beta-depleted transplantation in children. There are a few counts of this clonotype. During its preparation, the TCRbeta library received unique molecular identifiers. TCRdb reanalysed the PCR reads using MiXCR and keeps one entry per CDR3 protein. This table has about 540,000 distinct CDR3 sequences, about 18% appearing once. The sample was PBMCs from the stem cell graft donor, taken from the stem cell graft. This receptor was obtained from a human donor who donated a stem cell graft to a child with acute lymphoblastic leukemia.

CDR3 nucleotide sequence: TGCGCCAGCAGCCACCGGGACTTAGCCTACAATGAGCAGTTCTTC. This translates into CASSHRDLAYNEQFF. J is TRBJ2-1 and V is TRBV5-1; weak D call: TRBD2 (6 bases). Trimming left V 4 bases short and J 2 bases short, with 13 bases between. The CDR3 sequence is 15 residues long. Germline V gene lookup returns CDR1 SGHRS and CDR2 YFSETQ. The full variable domain, with the rest looked up from reference TRBV5-1 and TRBJ2-1, is KAGVTQTPRYLIKTRGQQVTLSCSPISGHRSVSWYQQTPGQGLQFLFEYFSETQRNKGNFPGRFSGRQFSNSRSEMNVSTLELGDSALYLCASSHRDLAYNEQFFGPGTRLTVL.